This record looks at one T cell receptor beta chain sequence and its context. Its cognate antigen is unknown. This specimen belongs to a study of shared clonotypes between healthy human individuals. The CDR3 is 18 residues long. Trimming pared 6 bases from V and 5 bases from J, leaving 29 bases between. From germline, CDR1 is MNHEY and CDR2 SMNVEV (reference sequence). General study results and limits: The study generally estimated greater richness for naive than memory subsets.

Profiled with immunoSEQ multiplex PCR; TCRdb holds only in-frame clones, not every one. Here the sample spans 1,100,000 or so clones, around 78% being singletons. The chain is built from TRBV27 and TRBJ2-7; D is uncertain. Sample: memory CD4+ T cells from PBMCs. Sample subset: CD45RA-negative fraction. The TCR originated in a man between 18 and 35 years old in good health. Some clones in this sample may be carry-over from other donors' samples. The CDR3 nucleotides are TGTGCCAGCAGACCAAATCCGACGCAAGGGCTAAGGCTGGACGAGCAGTACTTC. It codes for CASRPNPTQGLRLDEQYF.